This passage covers 11 T cell receptor beta chains from one sample sequenced in a study of T cells in Graves' hyperthyroidism and ophthalmopathy. There were TCR beta CDR3 regions amplified from RNA transcripts. An initial round of RT-PCR targeting the TCR CDR3 relied on the HTBI primer set. TCRdb re-derived calls from the multiplex PCR reads in MiXCR, one entry per CDR3 protein. The table has around 600,000 distinct CDR3 sequences, approximately 14% seen once. The sample was blood. Receptors were obtained from a woman under 40 with Graves' hyperthyroidism.

The rearrangement joins TRBV20-1 to TRBJ2-7, with D tentatively TRBD1 or TRBD2 (5 bases each). The CDR3 has 13 amino acids. V was clipped by 2 bases and J by 3 bases, with 11 bases between them. Germline V lookup: CDR1 DFQATT, CDR2 SNEGSKA (reference sequence). The CDR3 loop is CSARPGPNYEQYF. The CDR3 DNA reads TGCAGTGCTAGACCGGGACCCAACTACGAGCAGTACTTC.

This clonotype was detected ten times or more. The chain employs TRBV28 and TRBJ2-7; 7 bases are a match to TRBD2. Germline V gene data show CDR1 as MDHEN and CDR2 as SYDVKM. Losses at the gene ends were 4 bases for V and 5 bases for J; bases not matched to a gene: 11. The CDR3 is 15 residues long. Written as DNA, the CDR3 is TGTGCCAGCAGTTCCCCGGGGAGCGGGGTCAACGAGCAGTACTTC. This translates into CASSSPGSGVNEQYF. The full variable domain, rest sourced from reference TRBV28 and TRBJ2-7, is DVKVTQSSRYLVKRTGEKVFLECVQDMDHENMFWYRQDPGLGLRLIYFSYDVKMKEKGDIPEGYSVSREKKERFSLILESASTNQTSMYLCASSSPGSGVNEQYFGPGTRLTVT.

DNA for the CDR3: TGCAGTGCTACGGTAGCGGGAGGCGCGAACACCGGGGAGCTGTTTTTT. This translates into CSATVAGGANTGELFF. The rearrangement joins TRBV20-1 to TRBJ2-2, with TRBD2 identical over 10 bases. This CDR3 contains 16 residues. CDR1 is DFQATT, CDR2 SNEGSKA, per germline (reference sequence). The trim removed 4 bases at V and 0 bases at J, leaving 5 bases unmatched.

This clonotype was observed many times. This rearrangement joins TRBV11-2 to TRBJ2-1; 7 bases line up with TRBD2. The CDR3 totals 16 residues. Looked up from germline, CDR1 is SGHAT and CDR2 is FQNNGV. V lost 3 bases, J lost 10 bases, and 15 bases stayed unmatched. This CDR3 reads CASSFYGTGYGGEQFF. CDR3 coding DNA: TGTGCCAGCAGCTTTTACGGCACCGGCTACGGGGGGGAGCAGTTCTTC. Filled out from reference TRBV11-2 and TRBJ2-1, the complete variable domain reads EAGVAQSPRYKIIEKRQSVAFWCNPISGHATLYWYQQILGQGPKLLIQFQNNGVVDDSQLPKDRFSAERLKGVDSTLKIQPAKLEDSAVYLCASSFYGTGYGGEQFFGPGTRLTVL.

This clonotype has ten or more counts. This chain uses TRBV11-2 with TRBJ2-1; D remains unclear. Germline V gives CDR1 SGHAT, CDR2 FQNNGV. V was pared by 5 bases and J by 5 bases, with 10 bases between. CDR3 size: 13 residues. Here the CDR3 DNA reads TGTGCCAGCAGCCGATGGTCGGACAATGAGCAGTTCTTC. It specifies CASSRWSDNEQFF.

The chain links TRBV29-1 to TRBJ1-2; 8 bases agree with TRBD1. CDR3 length: 14 residues. Per the germline V gene, CDR1 is SQVTM and CDR2 is ANQGSEA. The V segment lost 4 bases and the J segment 3 bases; nucleotides outside the gene matches: 7. CDR3 coding DNA: TGCAGCGTTGCGATGCTGACAGGGGACTATGGCTACACCTTC. Its translation is CSVAMLTGDYGYTF.

This clonotype has at least ten counts. The chain combines TRBV11-2 with TRBJ2-1; D uncertain. The CDR3 contains 16 residues. Germline V gene lookup returns CDR1 SGHAT and CDR2 FQNNGV. Trimming shortened V by 3 bases and J by 2 bases, and 14 bases separated the two germline ends. The CDR3 loop reads CASSFPGFRPYNEQFF. CDR3 bases: TGTGCCAGCAGCTTTCCGGGCTTTCGACCCTACAATGAGCAGTTCTTC.

Many counts were recorded for this clonotype. This rearrangement joins TRBV4-1 to TRBJ1-2, with D uncertain. Germline values: CDR1 MGHRA, CDR2 YSYEKL. Trimming took 0 bases from V and 7 from J, leaving 15 bases between them. The CDR3 runs 15 residues. As DNA, the CDR3 is TGCGCCAGCAGCCAAGATCTCGCCGGGGTCTCTGGCTACACCTTC. Protein sequence: CASSQDLAGVSGYTF.

This clonotype was counted at least ten times. The rearrangement joins TRBV24-1 to TRBJ2-1; D possibly corresponds to TRBD2 (6 bases). Germline V gene lookup returns CDR1 KGHDR and CDR2 SFDVKD. The CDR3 contains 16 residues. Trimming cost V 3 bases and J 4 bases, with 15 bases left between them. The CDR3 protein is CATSDVAGTPYNEQFF. In DNA, the CDR3 is TGTGCCACCAGTGATGTTGCCGGGACTCCGTACAATGAGCAGTTCTTC.

This clonotype has at least ten counts. The rearrangement uses TRBV28 and TRBJ1-2; D gene unclear. Trimming shortened V by 3 bases and J by 0 bases, and 11 bases separated the two germline ends. Germline-derived CDR1 and CDR2 are MDHEN and SYDVKM. CDR3 size: 15 residues. The CDR3 loop reads CASSFEGFTNYGYTF. CDR3 coding DNA: TGTGCCAGCAGTTTCGAGGGATTTACTAACTATGGCTACACCTTC.

The J gene is TRBJ2-7, the V gene TRBV6-2 or TRBV6-3, with 8 bases matching TRBD2. CDR1 is MNHEY, CDR2 SVGEGT, per germline. The CDR3 spans 14 residues. With V trimmed by 2 bases and J by 2 bases, 2 bases remained unmatched. CDR3 coding DNA: TGTGCCAGCAGTTACACTAGCGGCACCTACGAGCAGTACTTC. Residues: CASSYTSGTYEQYF.